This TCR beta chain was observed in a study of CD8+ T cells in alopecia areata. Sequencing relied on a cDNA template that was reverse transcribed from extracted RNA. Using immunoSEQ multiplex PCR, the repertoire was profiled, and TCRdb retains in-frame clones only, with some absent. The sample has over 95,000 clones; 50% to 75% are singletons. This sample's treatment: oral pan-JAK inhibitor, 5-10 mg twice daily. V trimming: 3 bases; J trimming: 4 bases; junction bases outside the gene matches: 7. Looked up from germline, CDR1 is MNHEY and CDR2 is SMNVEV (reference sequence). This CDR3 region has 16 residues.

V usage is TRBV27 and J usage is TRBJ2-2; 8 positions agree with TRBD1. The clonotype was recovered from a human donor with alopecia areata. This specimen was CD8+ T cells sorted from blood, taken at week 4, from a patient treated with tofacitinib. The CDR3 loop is CASSLGGQVSTGELFF. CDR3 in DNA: TGTGCCAGCAGTTTGGGGGGACAGGTTAGCACCGGGGAGCTGTTTTTT.